This entry is about one T cell receptor beta chain. The antigen it recognizes is unknown. Per-base qualities were not stored, and no clone one base away is much larger. This specimen comes from a study of blood T cell repertoires in COVID-19 (dated by TCRdb to 2019 to 2021). General notes on the study: Samples covering the acute and convalescent phases of COVID-19 were provided by collaborators in the United States, Italy and Spain. Where available, HLA class I and class II types were obtained from metadata supplied by the sample provider rather than from assay-based typing. The repertoires were made available in a free public database intended to serve as a resource for research on the immune response to SARS-CoV-2. The samples were drawn from the first 160 participants of the ongoing ImmuneRACE study and from over a thousand subjects provided by 6 global collaborators. Subjects who had been exposed to COVID-19, were actively infected with it, or had recovered from it provided the deeply sampled blood TCRbeta repertoires that made up the dataset. Sample metadata almost always included a de-identified subject ID, COVID-19 status, age in years and sex. The prospective study material was composed of cDNA or gDNA derived from T cells, B-cell-depleted T cells, or PBMCs. General findings and caveats noted by the study authors: How much clinical and demographic metadata was included differed by source and by participant, and the metadata was provided uncurated.

Participants in the prospective study were aged 18 to 89 years, lived in over 20 United States geographic areas, and enrolled through a virtual design. In the prospective study, cohorts were assigned on the basis of participant-reported clinical history obtained from a screening survey and a study questionnaire. In the prospective study, whole blood, serum and a nasopharyngeal or oropharyngeal swab were collected from each participant by mobile phlebotomists. Participants in the prospective study had the option to provide additional blood draws and questionnaires over a roughly two-month period. Before DNA extraction, blood samples from the prospective study were shipped at room temperature or frozen. TCRbeta CDR3 regions were amplified from genomic DNA by means of the immunoSEQ Assay, a bias-controlled multiplex PCR. On the study's bioinformatics: Within the assay, amplification of reference gene primers was used to estimate how many nucleated cells each sample contained. Sequence reads were collapsed and filtered to measure the absolute abundance of every unique TCRbeta CDR3 rearrangement. For each sample, productive Simpson clonality was calculated as the square root of Simpson's diversity index across productive rearrangements. TCRdb obtained this table from immuneACCESS and retained in-frame rearrangements with V and J assigned. These tables miss some clones; where compared with another copy, unresolved V genes account for less than half of the shortfall, and the remainder is unexplained. The D gene and trimming were derived from the DNA, and the V and J assignments and clone size from that table. The sample table lists under 200,000 clones, around 82% of them with a count of one. Together, the top ten hold 4.5% to 6.5% of the sample.

Material: PBMCs or T cells enriched from blood (not recorded which). The receptor comes from a woman aged 55-70 years with acute COVID-19.

The DNA reads TGCGCCAGCAGCTCGCCCTCATCAGGGGGCTCCGAGCAGTACTTC. It translates to CASSSPSSGGSEQYF. Recombination connected TRBV5-1 to TRBJ2-7; 8 middle bases align to TRBD1. V is pruned by 3 bases and J by 6 bases, leaving 11 bases of the junction without a gene match. There are 15 amino acids in the CDR3, from cysteine to phenylalanine inclusive. The read is trimmed to its CDR3 DNA, 45 bases read in frame from base 1. The germline V gene provides CDR1 SGHRS and CDR2 YFSETQ.